The entry that follows covers one T cell receptor beta chain sequence. Antigen unknown. This entry comes from a study of T cells in lung cancer brain metastases. Overall study: Median interval between primary and brain metastasis samples was roughly a year.

Overall study findings and caveats: Preoperative corticosteroid effects on brain metastasis T cell infiltration were not controlled.

Germline trimming cut 4 bases from V and 6 bases from J; bases unmatched to any gene: 6. Per the germline V gene, CDR1 is SGHTA and CDR2 is FQGNSA. CDR3 length equals 14 residues. Assay: immunoSEQ multiplex PCR; the TCRdb copy retains only in-frame clones and omits some. The profile covers about 5,600 clones, with more than 75% appearing a single time and approximately 6% taken by the ten largest. The TCR comes from a man aged 50 to 60 with non-small cell lung cancer that had spread to the brain. J is TRBJ2-7 and V is TRBV7-2; 10 nucleotides align to TRBD2. The sample taken for sequencing was tumor tissue from a brain metastasis. CDR3 loop: CASSSRLAGAEQYF. In DNA form, the CDR3 reads TGTGCCAGCAGCTCCAGGCTAGCGGGGGCCGAGCAGTACTTC.